The clone carrying this T cell receptor (beta chain) was seen a handful of times. The antigen is unknown. The CDR3 runs 14 residues. V was pared by 7 bases and J by 2 bases, with 14 bases between. Germline CDR1 SQVTM, CDR2 ANQGSEA. RNA transcripts were the template for amplifying TCR beta CDR3 regions. Researchers ran a first-round RT-PCR on the TCR CDR3 using the HTBI primer set. MiXCR, applied by TCRdb to the multiplex PCR reads, yields one record per CDR3 protein. The table records some 320,000 distinct CDR3 sequences, roughly an eighth of them present only once. This entry comes from a study of T cells in Graves' hyperthyroidism and ophthalmopathy. Study details: Staff took peripheral blood when the initial diagnosis was made, before any treatment began.

Study results and limitations: Blood held most thyroid clonotypes expanded above 0.001 frequency.

The TCR comes from a woman in her forties with Graves' ophthalmopathy. The chain recombines TRBV29-1 with TRBJ2-2; maybe TRBD1 (6 bases). Sequenced sample: blood. The CDR3 nucleotides are TGCAGCGCGGGCCCAGGGGACAACACCGGGGAGCTGTTTTTT. Residues: CSAGPGDNTGELFF.